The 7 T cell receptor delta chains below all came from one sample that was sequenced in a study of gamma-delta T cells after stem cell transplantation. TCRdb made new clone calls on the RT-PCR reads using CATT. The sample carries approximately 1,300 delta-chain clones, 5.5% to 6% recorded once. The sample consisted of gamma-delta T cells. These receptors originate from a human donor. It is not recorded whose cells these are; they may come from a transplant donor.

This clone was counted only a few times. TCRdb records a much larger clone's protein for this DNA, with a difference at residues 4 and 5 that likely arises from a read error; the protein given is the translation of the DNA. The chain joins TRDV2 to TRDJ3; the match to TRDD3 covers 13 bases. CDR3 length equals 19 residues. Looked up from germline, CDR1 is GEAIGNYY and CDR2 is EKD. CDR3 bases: TGTGCCTGTGTCACCGTACTGGGGGATACGCGATGGGACACCCGACAGATGTTTTTC. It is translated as CACVTVLGDTRWDTRQMFF.

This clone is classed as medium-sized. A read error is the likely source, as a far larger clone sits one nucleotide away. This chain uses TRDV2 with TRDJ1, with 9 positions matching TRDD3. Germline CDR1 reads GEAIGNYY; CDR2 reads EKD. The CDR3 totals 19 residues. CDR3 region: CACGTLGALGDSLAVKLIF. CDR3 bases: TGTGCCTGTGGCACCCTCGGGGCACTGGGGGACTCCCTCGCAGTAAAACTCATCTTT.

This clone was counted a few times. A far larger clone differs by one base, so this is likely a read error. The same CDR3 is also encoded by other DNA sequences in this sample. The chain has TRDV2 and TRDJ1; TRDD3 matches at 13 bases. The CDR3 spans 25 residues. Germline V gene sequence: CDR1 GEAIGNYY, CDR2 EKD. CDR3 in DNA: TGCGCCTGTGACACCGTTCCTACGAGCCTTACTGGGGGATACGCGTTCCGTGTAGAGACCGATAAACTCATCTTT. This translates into CACDTVPTSLTGGYAFRVETDKLIF.

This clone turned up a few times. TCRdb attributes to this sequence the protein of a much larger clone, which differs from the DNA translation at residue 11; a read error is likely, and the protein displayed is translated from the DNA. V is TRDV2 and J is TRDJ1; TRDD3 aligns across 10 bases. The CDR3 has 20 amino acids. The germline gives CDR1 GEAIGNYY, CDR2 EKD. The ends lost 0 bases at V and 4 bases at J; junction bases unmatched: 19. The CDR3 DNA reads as TGTGCCTGTGACACCGTCTCCTACCGTTCTGCTGGGGGATATGACGATAAACTCATCTTT. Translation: CACDTVSYRSAGGYDDKLIF.

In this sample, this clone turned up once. CDR3 residues: CACDDIPAPATGGYANDKLIF. The CDR3 DNA is TGTGCCTGTGACGATATTCCCGCCCCAGCTACTGGGGGATACGCGAACGATAAACTCATCTTT. This chain links TRDV2 with TRDJ1, with 13 bases that match TRDD3. This CDR3 has 21 residues. After removal of 3 bases from V and 4 bases from J, the junction contained 22 bases not matched to a gene. In germline, CDR1 is GEAIGNYY, CDR2 EKD.

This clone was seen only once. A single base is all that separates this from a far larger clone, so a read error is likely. DNA of the CDR3: TGTGCTCTTGGGGAACGCCACCTACCCAAACTACGATGGGGGATACGCTTGTACACCGATAAACTCATCTTT. It is translated as CALGERHLPKLRWGIRLYTDKLIF. The chain combines TRDV1 with TRDJ1; TRDD3 agrees at 11 bases. The CDR3 has 24 amino acids. Germline CDR1 reads TSWWSYY; CDR2 reads QGS. The J segment lost 0 bases and the V segment lost 1 base, leaving 25 bases of the junction unmatched.

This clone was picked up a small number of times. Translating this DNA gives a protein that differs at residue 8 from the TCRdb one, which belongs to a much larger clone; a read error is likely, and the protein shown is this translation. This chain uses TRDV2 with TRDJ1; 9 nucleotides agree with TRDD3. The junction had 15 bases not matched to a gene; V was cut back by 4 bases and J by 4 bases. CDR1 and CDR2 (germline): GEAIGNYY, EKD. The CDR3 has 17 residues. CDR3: CACEGLGWGYANDKLIF. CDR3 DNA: TGTGCCTGTGAGGGCCTCGGTTGGGGATACGCAAACGATAAACTCATCTTT.